This T cell receptor (beta chain) was captured in a study of T cell responses to AZD1222 COVID-19 vaccine. Looking at the study overall: The analysis combined second doses at about 4 or about 12 weeks. Study-level findings and limits: Clonal diversity may have been underestimated in mostly white British donors. Nearly half of spike-specific TCRs reportedly target variant regions that are unmutated in the B.1.351 and B.1.1.7 variants. Baseline serology detected seropositivity in only six or seven AZD1222 recipients.

V was shortened by 2 bases and J by 2 bases, with 16 bases between the two germline ends. The CDR3 contains 17 residues. CDR1 and CDR2 (germline): LGHNA, YSLEER. Profiling relied on immunoSEQ multiplex PCR, and the TCRdb table lists in-frame clones only, not all of them. Among about 72,000 clones listed, 86% were seen once. As concerns this clone: What it recognizes is unknown.

The TCR originated in an adult in good health. This chain joins TRBV4-3 and TRBJ2-1; TRBD1 might be the D (6 bases). The input for sequencing was peripheral blood, taken on day 0 of AZD1222 vaccination. The CDR3 region is CASSQQTGTKTYNEQFF. CDR3 DNA sequence: TGCGCCAGCAGCCAACAAACCGGGACAAAAACCTACAATGAGCAGTTCTTC.